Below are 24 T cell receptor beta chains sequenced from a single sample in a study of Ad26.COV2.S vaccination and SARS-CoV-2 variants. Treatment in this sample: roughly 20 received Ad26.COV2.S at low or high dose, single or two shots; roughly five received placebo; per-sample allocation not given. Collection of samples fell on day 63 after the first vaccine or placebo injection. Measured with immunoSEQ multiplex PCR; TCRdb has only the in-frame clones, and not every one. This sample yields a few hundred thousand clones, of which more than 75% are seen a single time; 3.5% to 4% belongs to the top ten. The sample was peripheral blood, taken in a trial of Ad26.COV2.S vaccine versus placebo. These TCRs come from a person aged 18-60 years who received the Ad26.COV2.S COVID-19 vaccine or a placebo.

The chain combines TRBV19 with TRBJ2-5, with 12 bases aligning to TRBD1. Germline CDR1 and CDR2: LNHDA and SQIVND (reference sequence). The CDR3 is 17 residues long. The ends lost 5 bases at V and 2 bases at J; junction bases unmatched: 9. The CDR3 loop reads CASSPGTGGARQETQYF. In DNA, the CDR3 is TGTGCCAGTAGTCCCGGGACAGGGGGCGCCAGGCAAGAGACCCAGTACTTC.

The CDR3 sequence: CASSSRDRGGEKLFF. In DNA, the CDR3 is TGTGCCAGCAGCTCCCGGGACAGGGGAGGTGAAAAACTGTTTTTT. The chain carries TRBV5-4 and TRBJ1-4, with TRBD1 matching 10 bases. V gave up 3 bases and J gave up 7 bases; unmatched junction bases: 6. Germline V gene lookup returns CDR1 SGHNT and CDR2 YYREEE (reference sequence). This CDR3 is built from 15 residues.

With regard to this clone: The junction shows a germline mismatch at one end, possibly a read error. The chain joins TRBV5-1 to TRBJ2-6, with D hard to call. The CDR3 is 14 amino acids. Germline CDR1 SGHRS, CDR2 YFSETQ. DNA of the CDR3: TGCGCCAGCAGCTTGAATCCTGGCGCCAACGTCCTGACTTTC. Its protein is CASSLNPGANVLTF.

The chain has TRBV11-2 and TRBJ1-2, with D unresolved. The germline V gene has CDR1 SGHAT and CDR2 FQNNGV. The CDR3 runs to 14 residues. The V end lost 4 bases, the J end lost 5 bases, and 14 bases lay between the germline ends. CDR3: CASSSSTGNYGYTF. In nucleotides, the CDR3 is TGTGCCAGCAGCTCATCGACCGGGAATTATGGCTACACCTTC.

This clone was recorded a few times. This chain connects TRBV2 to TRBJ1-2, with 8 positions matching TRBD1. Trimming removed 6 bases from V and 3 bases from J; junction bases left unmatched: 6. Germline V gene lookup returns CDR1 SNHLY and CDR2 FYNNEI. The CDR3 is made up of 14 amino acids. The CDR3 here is CASSAGQGDYGYTF. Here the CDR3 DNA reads TGTGCCAGCAGCGCCGGACAGGGAGACTATGGCTACACCTTC.

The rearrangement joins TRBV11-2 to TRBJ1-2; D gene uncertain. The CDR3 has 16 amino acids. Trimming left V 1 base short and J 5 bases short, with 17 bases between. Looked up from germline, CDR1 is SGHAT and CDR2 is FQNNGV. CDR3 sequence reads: CASSLVEVRRDYGYTF. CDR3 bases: TGTGCCAGCAGCTTAGTCGAGGTGCGTCGCGATTATGGCTACACCTTC.

The CDR3 nucleotides are TGTGCCAGCATGATACGGAACACCGGGGAGCTGTTTTTT. As protein: CASMIRNTGELFF. The chain combines TRBV27 with TRBJ2-2; D is unresolved. The CDR3 runs to 13 residues. Germline V gene sequence: CDR1 MNHEY, CDR2 SMNVEV (reference sequence). Trimming left V 7 bases short and J 1 base short, with 7 bases between.

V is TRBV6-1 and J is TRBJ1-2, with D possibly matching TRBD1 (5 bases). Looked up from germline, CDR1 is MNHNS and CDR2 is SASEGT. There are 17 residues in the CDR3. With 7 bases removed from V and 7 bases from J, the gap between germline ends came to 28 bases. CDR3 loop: CASIESRAVRFRSGYTF. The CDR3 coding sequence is TGTGCCAGCATTGAGTCCAGGGCCGTCCGGTTTAGGAGTGGCTACACCTTC.

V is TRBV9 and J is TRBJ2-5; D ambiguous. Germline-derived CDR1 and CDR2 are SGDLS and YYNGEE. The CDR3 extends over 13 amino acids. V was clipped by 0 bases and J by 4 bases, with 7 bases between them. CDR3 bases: TGTGCCAGCAGCGTAGGAAGGAGAGAGACCCAGTACTTC. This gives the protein CASSVGRRETQYF.

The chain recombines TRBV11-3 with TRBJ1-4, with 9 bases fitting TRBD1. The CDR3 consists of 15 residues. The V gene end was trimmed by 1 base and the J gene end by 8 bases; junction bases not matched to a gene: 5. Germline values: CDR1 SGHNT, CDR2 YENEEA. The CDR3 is CASSLVGTGWEKLFF. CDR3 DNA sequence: TGTGCCAGCAGCTTAGTCGGGACAGGGTGGGAAAAACTGTTTTTT. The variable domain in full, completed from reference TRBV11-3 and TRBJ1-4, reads EAGVVQSPRYKIIEKKQPVAFWCNPISGHNTLYWYLQNLGQGPELLIRYENEEAVDDSQLPKDRFSAERLKGVDSTLKIQPAELGDSAVYLCASSLVGTGWEKLFFGSGTQLSVL.

The CDR3 DNA reads as TGTGCCAGCTCACTCCGGCAGGATGGTCAGCCCCAGCATTTT. Its translation: CASSLRQDGQPQHF. The chain combines TRBV18 with TRBJ1-5; D gene ambiguous. Deletions cut 4 bases from V and 6 bases from J, with 13 bases between. Germline values: CDR1 KGHSH, CDR2 LQKENI. The CDR3 is 14 amino acids.

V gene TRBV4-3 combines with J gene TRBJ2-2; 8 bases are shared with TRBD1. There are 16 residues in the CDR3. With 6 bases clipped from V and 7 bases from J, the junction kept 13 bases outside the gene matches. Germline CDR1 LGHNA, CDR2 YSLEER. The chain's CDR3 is CASSSKATGEFGELFF. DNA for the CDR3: TGCGCCAGCAGTTCTAAGGCGACAGGGGAATTCGGGGAGCTGTTTTTT.

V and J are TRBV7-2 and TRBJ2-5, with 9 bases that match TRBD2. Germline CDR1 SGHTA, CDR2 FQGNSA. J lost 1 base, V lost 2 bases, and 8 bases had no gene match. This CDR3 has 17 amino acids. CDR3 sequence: CASSLTIRAGGQETQYF. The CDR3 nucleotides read TGTGCCAGCAGCTTAACTATTCGAGCGGGGGGCCAAGAGACCCAGTACTTC.

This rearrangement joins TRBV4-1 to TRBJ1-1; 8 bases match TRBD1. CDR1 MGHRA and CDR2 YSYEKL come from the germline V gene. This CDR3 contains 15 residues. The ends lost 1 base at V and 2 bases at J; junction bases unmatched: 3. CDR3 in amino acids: CASSQGRGRNTEAFF. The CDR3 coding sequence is TGCGCCAGCAGCCAAGGCAGGGGGCGTAACACTGAAGCTTTCTTT.

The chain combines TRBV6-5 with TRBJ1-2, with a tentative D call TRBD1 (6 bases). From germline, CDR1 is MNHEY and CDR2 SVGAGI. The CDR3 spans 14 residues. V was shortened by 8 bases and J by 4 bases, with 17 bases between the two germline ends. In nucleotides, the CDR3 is TGTGCCAGCCGAAGGGACACAGGCATCTATGGCTACACCTTC. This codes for CASRRDTGIYGYTF.

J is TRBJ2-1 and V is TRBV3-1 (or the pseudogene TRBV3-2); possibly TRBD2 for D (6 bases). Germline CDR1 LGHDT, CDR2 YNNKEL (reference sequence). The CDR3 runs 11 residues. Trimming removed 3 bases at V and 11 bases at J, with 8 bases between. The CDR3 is CASSHREKQFF. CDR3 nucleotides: TGTGCCAGCAGCCACCGGGAGAAGCAGTTCTTC.

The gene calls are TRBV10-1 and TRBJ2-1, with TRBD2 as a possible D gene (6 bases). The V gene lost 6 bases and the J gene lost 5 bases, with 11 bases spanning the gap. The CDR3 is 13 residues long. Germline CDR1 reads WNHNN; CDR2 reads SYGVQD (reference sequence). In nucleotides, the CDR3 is TGCGCCAGCAGGGACTACCCCGACAATGAGCAGTTCTTC. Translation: CASRDYPDNEQFF.

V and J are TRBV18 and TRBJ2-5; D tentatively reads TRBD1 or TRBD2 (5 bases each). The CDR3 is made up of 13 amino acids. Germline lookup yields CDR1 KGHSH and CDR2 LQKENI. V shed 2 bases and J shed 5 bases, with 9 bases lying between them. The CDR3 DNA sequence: TGTGCCAGCTCACCAGAGGGGTTCGAGACCCAGTACTTC. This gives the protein CASSPEGFETQYF.

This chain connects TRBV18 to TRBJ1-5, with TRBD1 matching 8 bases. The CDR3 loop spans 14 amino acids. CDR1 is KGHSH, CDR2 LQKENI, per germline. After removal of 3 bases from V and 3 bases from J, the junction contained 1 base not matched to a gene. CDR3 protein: CASSPGQVNQPQHF. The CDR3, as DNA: TGTGCCAGCTCACCGGGACAGGTCAATCAGCCCCAGCATTTT.

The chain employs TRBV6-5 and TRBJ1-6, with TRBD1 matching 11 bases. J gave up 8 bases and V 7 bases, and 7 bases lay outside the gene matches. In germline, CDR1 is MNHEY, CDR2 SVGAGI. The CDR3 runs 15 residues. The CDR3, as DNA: TGTGCCAGCAAATCGGGACAGGGGGGGGATTCACCCCTCCACTTT. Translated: CASKSGQGGDSPLHF.

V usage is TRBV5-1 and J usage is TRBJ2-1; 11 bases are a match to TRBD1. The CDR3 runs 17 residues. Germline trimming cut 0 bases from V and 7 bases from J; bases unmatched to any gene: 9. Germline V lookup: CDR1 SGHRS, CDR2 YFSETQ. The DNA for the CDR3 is TGCGCCAGCAGCTTGGCCACCGGGACAGGGGGGAATAATGAGCAGTTCTTC. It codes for CASSLATGTGGNNEQFF.

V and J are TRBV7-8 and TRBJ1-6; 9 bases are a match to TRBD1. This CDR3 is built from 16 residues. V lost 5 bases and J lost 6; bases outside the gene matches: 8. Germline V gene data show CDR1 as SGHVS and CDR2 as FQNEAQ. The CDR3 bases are TGTGCCAGCAGCCAGACAGGGGGGACGGGTAATTCACCCCTCCACTTT. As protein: CASSQTGGTGNSPLHF.

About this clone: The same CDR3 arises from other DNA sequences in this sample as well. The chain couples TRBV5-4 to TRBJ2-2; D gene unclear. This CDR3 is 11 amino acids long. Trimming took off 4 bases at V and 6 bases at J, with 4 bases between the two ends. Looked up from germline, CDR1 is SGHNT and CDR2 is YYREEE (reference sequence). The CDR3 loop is CASSRAGELFF. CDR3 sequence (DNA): TGTGCCAGCAGCCGGGCCGGGGAGCTGTTTTTT.

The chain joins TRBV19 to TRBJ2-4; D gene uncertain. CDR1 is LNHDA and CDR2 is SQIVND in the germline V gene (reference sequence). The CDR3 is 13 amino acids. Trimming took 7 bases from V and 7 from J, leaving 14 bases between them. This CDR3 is CASTPPDRNIQYF. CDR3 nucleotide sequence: TGTGCCAGTACCCCACCGGACCGGAACATTCAGTACTTC.